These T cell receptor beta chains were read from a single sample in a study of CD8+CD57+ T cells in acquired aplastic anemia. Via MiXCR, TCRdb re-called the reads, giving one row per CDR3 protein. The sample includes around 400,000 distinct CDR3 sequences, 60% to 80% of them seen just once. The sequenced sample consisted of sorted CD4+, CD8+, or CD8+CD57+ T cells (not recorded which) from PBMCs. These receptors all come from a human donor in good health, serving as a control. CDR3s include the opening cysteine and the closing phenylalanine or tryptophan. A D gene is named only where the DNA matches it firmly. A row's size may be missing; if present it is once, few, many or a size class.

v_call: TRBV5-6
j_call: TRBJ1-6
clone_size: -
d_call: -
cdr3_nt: TGTGCCAGCAGCTGGGGGGGGGGGGTAAATTCACCCCTCCACTTT
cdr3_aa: CASSWGGGVNSPLHF

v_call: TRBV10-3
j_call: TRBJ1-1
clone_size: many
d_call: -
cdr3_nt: TGTGCCATCAGAAGGGGAGGGGGCACTGAAGCTTTCTTT
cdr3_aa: CAIRRGGGTEAFF

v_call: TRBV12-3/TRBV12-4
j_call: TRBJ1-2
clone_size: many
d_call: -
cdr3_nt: TGTGCCAGCAGTTTAGCATTTAACTATGGCTACACCTTC
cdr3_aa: CASSLAFNYGYTF

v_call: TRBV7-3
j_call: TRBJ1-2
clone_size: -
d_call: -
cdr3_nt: TGTGCCAGCAGCCAAAAAGACGCTGGGGACACCAACTATGGCTACACCTTC
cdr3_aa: CASSQKDAGDTNYGYTF

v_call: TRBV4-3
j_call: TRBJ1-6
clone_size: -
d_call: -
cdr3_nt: TGCGCCAGCAGTGATTTGGTTGGCTCCTATAATTCACCCCTCCACTTT
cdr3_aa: CASSDLVGSYNSPLHF

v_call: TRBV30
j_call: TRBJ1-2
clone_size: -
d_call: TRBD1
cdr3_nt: TGTGCCCTGCGGGCAGCCAAGCAACAGGGGCTATCCTATGGCTACACCTTC
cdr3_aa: CALRAAKQQGLSYGYTF

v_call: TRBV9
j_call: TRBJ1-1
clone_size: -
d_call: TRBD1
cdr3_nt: TGTGCCAGCAGTTTTGCCAGGGGGGGCAATGAAGCTTTCTTT
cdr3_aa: CASSFARGGNEAFF

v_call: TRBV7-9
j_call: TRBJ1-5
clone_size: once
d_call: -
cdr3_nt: TGTGCCAGTAGCATAGGACTAGCGGGGGGGCGGAACCAGCATTTT
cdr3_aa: CASSIGLAGGRNQHF

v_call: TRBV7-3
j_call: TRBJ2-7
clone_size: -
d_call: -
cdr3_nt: TGTGCCAGCAGCCCAGATGAACAGAACTCCTACGAGCAGTTC
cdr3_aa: CASSPDEQNSYEQF

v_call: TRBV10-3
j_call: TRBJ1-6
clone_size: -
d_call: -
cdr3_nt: TGTGCCATCAGTGAGTCCAGGGACCGAAATTCACCCCTCCACTTT
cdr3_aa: CAISESRDRNSPLHF

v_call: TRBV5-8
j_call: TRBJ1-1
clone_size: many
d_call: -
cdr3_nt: TGTGCCAGCAGCCGGACAGAGCGAACGCCTGAAGCTTTCTTT
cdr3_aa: CASSRTERTPEAFF

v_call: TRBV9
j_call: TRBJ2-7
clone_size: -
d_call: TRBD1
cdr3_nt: TGTGCCAGCAGCGTAGGTGGGACAGGGGTCGAGCAGTACTTC
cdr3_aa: CASSVGGTGVEQYF

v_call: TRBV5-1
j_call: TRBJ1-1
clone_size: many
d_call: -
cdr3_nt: TGCGCCAGCAGCTGGTTATACAGGGCGTTGATGAACACTGAAGCTTTCTTT
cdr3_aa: CASSWLYRALMNTEAFF

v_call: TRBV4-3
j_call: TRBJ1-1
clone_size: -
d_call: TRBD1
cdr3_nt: TGCGCCAGCAGCCAAGACACAGGGGTACGGACTGAAGCTTTCTTT
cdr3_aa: CASSQDTGVRTEAFF

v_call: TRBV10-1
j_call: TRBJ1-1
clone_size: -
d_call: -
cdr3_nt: TGCGCCAGCAGTGAGTCACTCACTCACGACAGGTACACTGAAGCTTTCTTT
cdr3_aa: CASSESLTHDRYTEAFF

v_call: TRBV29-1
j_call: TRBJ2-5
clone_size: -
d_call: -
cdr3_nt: TGCAGCCCGAAAGATGGAGAGACCCAGTACTTC
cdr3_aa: CSPKDGETQYF

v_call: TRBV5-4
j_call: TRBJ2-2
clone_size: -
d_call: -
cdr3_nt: TGTGCCAGCAGTCAACAGGATCGCTCGACCGGGGAGCTGTTTTTT
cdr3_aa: CASSQQDRSTGELFF

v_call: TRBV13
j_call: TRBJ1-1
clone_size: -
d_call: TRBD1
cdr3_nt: TGTGCCAGCAGCGTAAGGACAGGGGGAACTGAAGCTTTCTTT
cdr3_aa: CASSVRTGGTEAFF

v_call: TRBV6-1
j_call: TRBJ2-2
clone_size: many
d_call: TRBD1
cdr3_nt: TGTGCCAGCAGAACAGGGGGCGGAAACACCGGGGAGCTGTTTTTT
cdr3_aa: CASRTGGGNTGELFF

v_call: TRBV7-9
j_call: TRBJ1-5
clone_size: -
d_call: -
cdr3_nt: TGTGCCAGCAGCTTAGGGTCGCGTAGCAATCAGCCCCAGCATTTT
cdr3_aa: CASSLGSRSNQPQHF

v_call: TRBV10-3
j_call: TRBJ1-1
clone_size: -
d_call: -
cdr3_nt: TGTGCCATCAGTGCGATACTCGGGGGGAGGGACACTGAAGCTTTCTTT
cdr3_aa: CAISAILGGRDTEAFF

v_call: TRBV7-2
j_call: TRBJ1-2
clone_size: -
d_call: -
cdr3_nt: TGTGCCAGCAGCTTACATAGCGGGGGGATCTACGAGCAGACCTTC
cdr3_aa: CASSLHSGGIYEQTF

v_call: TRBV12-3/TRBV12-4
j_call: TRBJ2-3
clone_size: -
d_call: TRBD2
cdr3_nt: TGTGCCAGCAGTCAAGTCTCGGGGGGGAACACAGATACGCAGTATTTT
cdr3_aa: CASSQVSGGNTDTQYF

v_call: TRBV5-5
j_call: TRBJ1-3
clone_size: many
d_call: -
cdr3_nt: TGTGCCAGCAGCTTGGGTTTTGGAAACACCATATATTTT
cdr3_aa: CASSLGFGNTIYF

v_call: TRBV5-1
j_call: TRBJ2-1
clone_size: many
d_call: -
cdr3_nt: TGCGCCAGCAGCTCCCTCCCAGGGACCAACAATGAGCAGTTCTTC
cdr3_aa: CASSSLPGTNNEQFF

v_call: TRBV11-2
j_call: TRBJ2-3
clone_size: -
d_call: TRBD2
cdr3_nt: TGTGCCAGCAGCTTAGTAGGCGGGGGGAAATACAATGAGCAGTATTTT
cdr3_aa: CASSLVGGGKYNEQYF

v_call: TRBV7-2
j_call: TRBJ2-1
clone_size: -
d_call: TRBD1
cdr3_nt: TGTGCCAGCAGCTCACCCTCGGGACAGTTTGAGGGCTACTTC
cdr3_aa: CASSSPSGQFEGYF

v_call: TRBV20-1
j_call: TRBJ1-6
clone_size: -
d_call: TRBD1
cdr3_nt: TGTAGTGAGGGGGCTCCTACGAGGAGTAGTTCACCCCTCCACTTT
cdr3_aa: CSEGAPTRSSSPLHF

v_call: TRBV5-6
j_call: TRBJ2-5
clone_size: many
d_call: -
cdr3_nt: TGTGCCAGCAGCTCCTCCGAACGGGGGACAACTAGGAAGACCCAGTACTTC
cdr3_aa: CASSSSERGTTRKTQYF

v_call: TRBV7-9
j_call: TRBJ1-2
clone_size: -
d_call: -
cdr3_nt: TGTGCCAGCAGCTTAGATTCGGACTGTGGCGACACCTTC
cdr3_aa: CASSLDSDCGDTF

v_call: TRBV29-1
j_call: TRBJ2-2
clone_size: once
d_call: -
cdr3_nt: TGCTGCGTGATAGGCACCGGGGAGCTGTTTTTT
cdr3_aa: CCVIGTGELFF

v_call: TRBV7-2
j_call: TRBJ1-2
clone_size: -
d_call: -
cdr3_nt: TGTGCCAGCAGCATTGGGACGGGTAACCATGCCCACCCCTTC
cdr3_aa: CASSIGTGNHAHPF

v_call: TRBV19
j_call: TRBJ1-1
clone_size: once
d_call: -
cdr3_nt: TGTGCCAGTAGTACTGGACAGTACATGAACACTGAAGCTTTCTTT
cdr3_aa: CASSTGQYMNTEAFF

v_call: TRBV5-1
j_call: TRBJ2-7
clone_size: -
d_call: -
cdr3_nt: TGCGCCAGCAGCCCATCCAGGGGCTCCTACTTC
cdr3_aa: CASSPSRGSYF

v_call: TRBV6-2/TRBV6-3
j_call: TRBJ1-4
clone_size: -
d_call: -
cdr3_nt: TGTGCCAGCCTTACGGGCCCGAGGAGGGAAAAACTGTTTTTT
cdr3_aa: CASLTGPRREKLFF

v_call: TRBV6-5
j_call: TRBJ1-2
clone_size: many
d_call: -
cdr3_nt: TGTGCCAGGATAACCATCGGCTACACCTTC
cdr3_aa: CARITIGYTF

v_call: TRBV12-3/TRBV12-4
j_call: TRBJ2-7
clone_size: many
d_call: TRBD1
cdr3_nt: TGTGCCAGCAGCCCAGGGGGCAGTTCCTACGAGCAGTACTTC
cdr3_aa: CASSPGGSSYEQYF

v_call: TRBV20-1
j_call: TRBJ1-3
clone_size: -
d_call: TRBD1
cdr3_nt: TGCAGTGCAAGAGGGCAGGGGGCTGGATACACCATATATTTT
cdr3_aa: CSARGQGAGYTIYF

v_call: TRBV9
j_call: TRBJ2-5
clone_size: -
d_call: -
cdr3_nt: TGTGCCAGCAGCTTGGTTCCCAGGACCTCGGAGACCCAGTACTTC
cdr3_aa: CASSLVPRTSETQYF

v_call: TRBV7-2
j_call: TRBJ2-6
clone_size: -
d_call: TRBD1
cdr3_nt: TGTGCCAGCAGCACTCAACAGGGGGGTGGGGCCAACGTCCTGACTTTC
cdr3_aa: CASSTQQGGGANVLTF

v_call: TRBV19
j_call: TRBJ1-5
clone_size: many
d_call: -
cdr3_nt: TGTGCCAGTAGTCGAGGGGTGGGGGGAAATCAGCCCCAGCATTTT
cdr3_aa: CASSRGVGGNQPQHF

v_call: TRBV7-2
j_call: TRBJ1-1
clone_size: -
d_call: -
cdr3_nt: TGTGCCAGCAGCTTTTGGGCAGGGCCAAGGGAGACACAGTTCTTT
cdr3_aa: CASSFWAGPRETQFF

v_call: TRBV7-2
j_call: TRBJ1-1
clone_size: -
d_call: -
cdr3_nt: TGTGCCAGCAGCTTACATGAACAGGGCGACACCTTCGCTTTCTTT
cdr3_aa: CASSLHEQGDTFAFF

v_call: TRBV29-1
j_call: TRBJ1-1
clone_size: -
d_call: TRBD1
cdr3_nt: TGCAGCGTTTCAGGGGGCGGAGGGACTGAAGCTTTCTTT
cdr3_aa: CSVSGGGGTEAFF

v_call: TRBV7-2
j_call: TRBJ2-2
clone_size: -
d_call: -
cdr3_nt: TGCGCCAGCAGCTTGGAAGGCGGGGCGGTGTTTTTT
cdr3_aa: CASSLEGGAVFF

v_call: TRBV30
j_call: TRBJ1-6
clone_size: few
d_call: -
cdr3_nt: TGTGCCTGGGGAACAGGGAGCTCCTATAATTCACCCCTCCACTTT
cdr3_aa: CAWGTGSSYNSPLHF

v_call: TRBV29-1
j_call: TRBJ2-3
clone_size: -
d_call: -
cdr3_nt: TGCAGCGTTGAGTCCCTAGCGCGCCCGTTTACGCAGTATTTT
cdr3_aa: CSVESLARPFTQYF